Listed below are T cell receptor beta chains from one sample, sequenced in a study of T cells after yellow fever vaccination. MiXCR was run by TCRdb on the 5' RACE reads, yielding one entry per CDR3 protein. The table lists 170,000 or so distinct CDR3 sequences, approximately 6.2% of them singletons. Here the sequenced sample was CD4+ T cells sorted from PBMCs, taken on the day of the first yellow fever vaccination. These receptors were collected from a young man who received the YFV17D yellow fever vaccine. CDR3s include the opening cysteine and the closing phenylalanine or tryptophan. D genes are given only for firm matches. A row's size may be missing; if present it is once, few, many or a size class.

clone_size	v_call	d_call	j_call	cdr3_nt	cdr3_aa
few	TRBV7-2	.	TRBJ1-3	TGTGCCAGCAGCTTAGTGGGCGGACAAGGGACCACCACATATTTT	CASSLVGGQGTTTYF
.	TRBV29-1	TRBD1	TRBJ2-1	TGCAGCGCCGGGGGGACAGGGACACGCGAGCAGTTCTTC	CSAGGTGTREQFF
many	TRBV12-3/TRBV12-4	TRBD1	TRBJ2-3	TGTGCCAGCAGTGGACAGGTGCTCACAGATACGCAGTATTTT	CASSGQVLTDTQYF
.	TRBV28	.	TRBJ1-5	TGTTTTGTTGGGAGGGATAGCAATCAGCCCCAGCATTTT	CFVGRDSNQPQHF
.	TRBV19	TRBD1	TRBJ1-2	TGTGCCAGTAGTATACGGACAGGGACCTATGGCTACACCTTC	CASSIRTGTYGYTF
many	TRBV4-1	.	TRBJ1-1	TGCGCCAGCAGCCAAGACAGAATGAACACTGAAGCTTTCTTT	CASSQDRMNTEAFF
many	TRBV18	.	TRBJ2-2	TGTGCCAGCTCACCACTGCGGGGGAACACCGGGGAGCTGTTTTTT	CASSPLRGNTGELFF
.	TRBV20-1	.	TRBJ1-5	TGCAGTGCGGGTCGTAGGGAAGGTCAGCCCCAGCATTTT	CSAGRREGQPQHF
.	TRBV2	.	TRBJ2-5	TGTGCCAGCAACCACCAGGGTAGCGTCGAGACCCAGTACTTC	CASNHQGSVETQYF
many	TRBV6-2/TRBV6-3	.	TRBJ2-1	TGTGCCAGCAGTTACCTCTACAATGAGCAGTTCTTC	CASSYLYNEQFF
many	TRBV20-1	.	TRBJ1-1	TGCAGTGCTAGGCACCTCCAGGGACCTGAAGCTTTCTTT	CSARHLQGPEAFF
few	TRBV19	.	TRBJ1-5	TGTGCCAGTAGTATCAGTAGGGGAGGGAACAATCAGCCCCAGCATTTT	CASSISRGGNNQPQHF
.	TRBV6-1	.	TRBJ1-5	TGTGCCAGCAGGGAAGGTGTAAGCAATCAGCCCCAGCATTTT	CASREGVSNQPQHF
many	TRBV5-1	.	TRBJ1-1	TGCGCCAGCAGGCTGGGGACCGTGAACACTGAAGCTTTCTTT	CASRLGTVNTEAFF
.	TRBV7-3	.	TRBJ2-3	TGTGCCAGCAGCCGCACCACTAGCACAGATACGCAGTATTTT	CASSRTTSTDTQYF
.	TRBV7-2	TRBD1	TRBJ2-3	TGTGCCAGCAGCTTTCGGGGGACAGGGGTAACAGATACGCAGTATTTT	CASSFRGTGVTDTQYF
.	TRBV5-1	TRBD2	TRBJ2-1	TGCGCCAGCACCGCGACCGGGGGACTAGCGGTCAGCTCCTACAATGAGCAGTTCTTC	CASTATGGLAVSSYNEQFF
many	TRBV7-2	TRBD2	TRBJ2-2	TGTGCCAGCAGCTTCAAGCGGGGGAACACCGGGGAGCTGTTTTTT	CASSFKRGNTGELFF
few	TRBV6-2/TRBV6-3	.	TRBJ1-2	TGTGCCAGCAGTTACTCGCGTCATTCTCACACCTTC	CASSYSRHSHTF
few	TRBV6-6	.	TRBJ1-2	TGTGCCAGCAGTTACGTGGACGGAGTCCACACCTTC	CASSYVDGVHTF
many	TRBV20-1	.	TRBJ1-4	TGCAGTGCTAGAGATGTCAGGTCTGGGAATGAAAAACTGTTTTTT	CSARDVRSGNEKLFF
many	TRBV7-2	TRBD1	TRBJ1-1	TGTGCCAGCAGCTTTGAAGGGGGCGTGATGAACACTGAAGCTTTCTTT	CASSFEGGVMNTEAFF
few	TRBV12-3/TRBV12-4	.	TRBJ1-2	TGTGCCAGCAGCGTAAGGGGCGGCGGCTACACCTTC	CASSVRGGGYTF
.	TRBV10-3	.	TRBJ2-3	TGTGCCATCAGTGCAGCGGAGAGCACAGATACGCAGTATTTT	CAISAAESTDTQYF
many	TRBV12-3/TRBV12-4	.	TRBJ2-5	TGTGCCAGCAGTCCAGGGTCTGGTGAGACCCAGTACTTC	CASSPGSGETQYF
few	TRBV6-2/TRBV6-3	.	TRBJ2-3	TGTGCCAGCGCGAGGGCCGTTACGCAGTATTTT	CASARAVTQYF
many	TRBV11-1	TRBD1	TRBJ2-2	TGTGCCAGCAGCCCACTTTTAGGGGACAGCAAGAACACCGGGGAGCTGTTTTTT	CASSPLLGDSKNTGELFF
few	TRBV5-1	.	TRBJ2-5	TGCGCCAGCAGCCGCGGTACCCAGGGCTTAAAGACCCAGTACTTC	CASSRGTQGLKTQYF
.	TRBV10-3	TRBD2	TRBJ2-5	TGTGCCATCAGTGAGAGTCTAGCGGGGGGGCAGACCCAGTACTTC	CAISESLAGGQTQYF
few	TRBV7-3	.	TRBJ2-3	TGTGCCAGCAGCCCGGGGGGCGGCGGGCGCACAGATACGCAGTATTTT	CASSPGGGGRTDTQYF
few	TRBV9	.	TRBJ2-2	TGTGCCAGCAGCGTAATGCCCAGGACAGACACCGGGGAGCTGTTTTTT	CASSVMPRTDTGELFF
.	TRBV20-1	TRBD1	TRBJ1-5	TGCAGTGCTAGACGGGGACAGGGGGGATGGAGCAATCAGCCCCAGCATTTT	CSARRGQGGWSNQPQHF
many	TRBV7-2	TRBD1	TRBJ2-5	TGTGCCAGCAACCGTGGACAGGCTCAAGAGACCCAGTACTTC	CASNRGQAQETQYF
.	TRBV7-2	TRBD2	TRBJ2-1	TGTGCCAGCAGCTTAGGGGCGGGGGGTCTCTACAATGAGCAGTTCTTC	CASSLGAGGLYNEQFF
few	TRBV4-1	TRBD1	TRBJ2-2	TGCGCCAGCAGCCCCGGACGGAACAGGGGTAACGGGGAGCTGTTTTTT	CASSPGRNRGNGELFF
.	TRBV6-1	.	TRBJ1-1	TGTGCCAGCAGCCCCCGGGACGGCGTCCTACCGTTCTTT	CASSPRDGVLPFF
many	TRBV3-1	.	TRBJ2-5	TGTGCCAGCAGCACTATGGGGACCCAGTACTTC	CASSTMGTQYF
few	TRBV7-6	TRBD1	TRBJ2-3	TGTGCCAGCAGCACGCAAGACAGGGACAATACGCAGTATTTT	CASSTQDRDNTQYF
many	TRBV7-2	TRBD1	TRBJ2-1	TGTGCCAGCAGCCCCTGGGACAGGGGGAATGAGCAGTTCTTC	CASSPWDRGNEQFF
few	TRBV7-3	.	TRBJ2-3	TGTGCCAGCAGCTCCGGAGTAGCAGATACGCAGTATTTT	CASSSGVADTQYF
.	TRBV20-1	TRBD1	TRBJ2-7	TGCAGTGCGACAGGGGGGCTCGGATCCTACGAGCAGTACTTC	CSATGGLGSYEQYF